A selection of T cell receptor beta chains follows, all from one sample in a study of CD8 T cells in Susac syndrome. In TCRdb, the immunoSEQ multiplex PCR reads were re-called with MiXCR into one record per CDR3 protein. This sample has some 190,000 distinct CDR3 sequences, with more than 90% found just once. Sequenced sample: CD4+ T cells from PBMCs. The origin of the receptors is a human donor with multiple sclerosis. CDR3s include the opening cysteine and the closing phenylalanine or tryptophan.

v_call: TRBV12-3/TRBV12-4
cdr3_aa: CASSFSSENSPLHF

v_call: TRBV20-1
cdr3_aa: CSARVVSNTGELFF

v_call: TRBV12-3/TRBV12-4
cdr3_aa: CASSRRRTQGYTF

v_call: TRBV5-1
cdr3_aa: CASSLGTVNSYNEQFF

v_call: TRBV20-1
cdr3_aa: CSASGQGADTGELFF

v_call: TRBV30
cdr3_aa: CAWSAKETQYF

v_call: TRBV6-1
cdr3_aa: CASRSALAGAKETQYF

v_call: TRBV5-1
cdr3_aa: CASSLAGPSYNEQFF

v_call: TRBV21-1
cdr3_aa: CASSRQGSLLGQETQYF

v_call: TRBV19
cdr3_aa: CASSLGFSNQPQHF

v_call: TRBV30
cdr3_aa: CAWTSGRSTGELFF

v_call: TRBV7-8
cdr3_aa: CASSLEGPGTGTYEQYF

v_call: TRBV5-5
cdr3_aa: CASSAGTSVLYNEQFF

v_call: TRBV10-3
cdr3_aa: CAINGGPDYGYTF

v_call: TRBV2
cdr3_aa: CARGQETPNSPLHF

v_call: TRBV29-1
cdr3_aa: CSVVGRLGNTEAFF

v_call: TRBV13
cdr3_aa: CASSLGLSGTEAFF

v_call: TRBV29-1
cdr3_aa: CSVDLLANNTGELFF

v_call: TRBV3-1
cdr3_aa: CASSLQDEQYF

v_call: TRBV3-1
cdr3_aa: CASSQSGGYTEAFF

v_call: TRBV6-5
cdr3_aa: CASSYGALGYGYTF

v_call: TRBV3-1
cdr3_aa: CASSQGSVTYEQYF

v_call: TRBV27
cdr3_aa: CASSLIGRGTNEQFF

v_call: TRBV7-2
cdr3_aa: CASSFGTGTYEQYF

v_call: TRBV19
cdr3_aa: CASSAGHGYTF

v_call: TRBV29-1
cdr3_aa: CSVGTLNSGTGELFF

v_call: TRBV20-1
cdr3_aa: CSASGLAGRRAYNEQFF

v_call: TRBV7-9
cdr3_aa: CASSGANTGELFF

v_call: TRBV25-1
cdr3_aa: CASSPGGQGVGNEQFF

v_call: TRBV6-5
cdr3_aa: CASRPRRDTNQPQHF

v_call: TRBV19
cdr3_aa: CASSIHQQDFGNQPQHF

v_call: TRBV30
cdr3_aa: CALEGDSYNEQFF